This T cell receptor (beta chain) derives from a study of CD8 T cells in ankylosing spondylitis (TCRdb year 2017). About the investigation overall: To find TCR variants linked to disease, the study profiled T cell receptor beta repertoires in ankylosing spondylitis patients and healthy donors. The whole study cohort included 85 to 120 healthy donors and 20 to 30 ankylosing spondylitis patients. Peripheral blood was sampled, and synovial fluid was also collected from ankylosing spondylitis patients. The full study reports these points: Blood from ankylosing spondylitis patients appeared to be characterized by a TCR beta motif made up of several highly homologous amino acid variants. The disease-linked clones had a CD8+ phenotype and were found at relatively low frequencies in peripheral blood. According to the report, matched synovial fluid samples from ankylosing spondylitis patients were significantly enriched for the disease-linked clones. Some motif variants were previously reported in synovial fluid and blood of reactive arthritis patients, suggesting common disease-initiation mechanisms.

Many counts were recorded for this clonotype. No antigen is known for it. There are no base qualities to consult, and no much larger clone falls within one base. The germline V gene encodes CDR1 MNHNS and CDR2 SASEGT. The V end loses 3 bases and the J end loses 2 bases, and a stretch of 11 bases separates them. The CDR3 measures 15 amino acids from cysteine to phenylalanine. Only CDR3 DNA is held: 45 bases, read in frame from base 1. Sequencing relied on an Illumina HiSeq 2500. Quantitative 5'-RACE with molecular barcodes was used to prepare TCR beta libraries. From the authors' description of their analysis: A new computational method based on a probabilistic model of VDJ rearrangement was used to identify disease-linked TCR variants. Using fastp trimming at Q25 and MiXCR clonotype assembly, TCRdb reanalyzed the public sequencing data and kept in-frame beta chains. Merged by CDR3 protein, the rows form single entries marked with the most common genes and DNA. TCRdb assigned the V and J calls; the authors' analysis was not used. The sample profile shows around 33,000 distinct CDR3 sequences; about 7% of them were found once. The ten largest clones take up roughly a tenth of the sample.

The chain joins TRBV6-1 to TRBJ2-1, with TRBD1 tentatively as D gene (6 bases match). This receptor was obtained from a male donor with ankylosing spondylitis or in good health (not recorded which). Sample: blood, either unsorted or a sorted T cell fraction (not recorded which). The sequence in DNA is TGTGCCAGCAGTGATGGACAGCTAACCTACAATGAGCAGTTCTTC. It translates as CASSDGQLTYNEQFF.